Below are 24 T cell receptor beta chains sequenced from a single sample in a study of molecular identifiers for immune sequencing clone quantification. Each CDR3 protein gets one entry after TCRdb re-called the PCR reads with MiXCR. Of some 650,000 distinct CDR3 sequences listed, 15% to 20% are singletons. Sequenced sample: naive CD8+ T cells from blood, with Jurkat cell RNA spiked in. As to subset: FACS-sorted CD8+CD4-CCR7+CD45RA+ naive T cells. The source is a human donor in good health. Some libraries in this study had Jurkat cell RNA spiked in.

This clonotype was recorded at least ten times. This chain uses TRBV6-6 with TRBJ1-5; D not resolved. Trimming took off 7 bases at V and 3 bases at J, with 7 bases between the two ends. CDR1 MNHNY and CDR2 SVGAGI come from the germline V gene (reference sequence). The CDR3 has 12 amino acids. The CDR3: CASTEPNQPQHF. CDR3 nucleotides: TGTGCCAGCACCGAACCCAATCAGCCCCAGCATTTT.

In this sample, this clonotype turned up many times. This sequence joins TRBV20-1 and TRBJ2-3, with D possibly called TRBD1 or TRBD2 (6 bases each). Trimming pared 6 bases from V and 2 bases from J, leaving 18 bases between. The germline CDR1 and CDR2 sequences are DFQATT and SNEGSKA (reference sequence). The CDR3 has 15 amino acids. The CDR3 DNA sequence: TGCAGTGCCGAGACCGGGGGCGCTGTCACAGATACGCAGTATTTT. Protein: CSAETGGAVTDTQYF.

A note on this clonotype: The final CDR3 position lacks the conserved phenylalanine or tryptophan, pointing to a likely read error. The V call is TRBV4-3, the J call TRBJ2-7, with 10 positions matching TRBD1. The germline gives CDR1 LGHNA, CDR2 YSLEER. V gave up 5 bases and J gave up 4 bases; unmatched junction bases: 5. The CDR3 loop spans 14 amino acids. CDR3 sequence: CASSSDRGAYEQYS. CDR3 DNA: TGCGCCAGCAGCTCGGACAGGGGGGCTTACGAGCAGTACTCC.

Details on this clonotype: A much larger clone differs by one base, so this may be a read error. The chain links TRBV7-6 to TRBJ2-2; 7 bases are shared with TRBD1. CDR1 SGHVS and CDR2 FNYEAQ come from the germline V gene. The CDR3 covers 15 residues. CDR3 sequence reads: CTSSQTGSDTGELFF. The CDR3 DNA reads as TGTACCAGCAGTCAGACAGGGTCCGACACCGGGGAGCTGTTTTTT.

This clonotype was seen a handful of times. As the CDR3 is not closed by the conserved phenylalanine or tryptophan, this likely results from a read error. The chain couples TRBV29-1 to TRBJ1-2; 7 positions agree with TRBD1. CDR3 size: 17 residues. The germline CDR1 and CDR2 sequences are SQVTM and ANQGSEA. Losses at the gene ends were 4 bases for V and 3 bases for J; bases not matched to a gene: 17. This CDR3 reads CSVVSWDQAGGHYGYTL. The DNA of the CDR3 is TGCAGCGTTGTGAGCTGGGACCAGGCAGGGGGACACTATGGCTACACCCTC.

In regard to this clonotype: With a much larger clone just one base away, this may be a read error. The rearrangement links TRBV2 to TRBJ2-7, with TRBD1 matching over 10 bases. Trimming cost V 6 bases and J 6 bases; bases outside gene matches: 8. The CDR3 is 14 amino acids. CDR1 SNHLY and CDR2 FYNNEI come from the germline V gene. The CDR3 sequence: CASRAGQGVGEQYF. The CDR3 DNA reads as TGTGCCAGCAGAGCCGGACAGGGGGTTGGCGAGCAGTACTTC.

The chain carries TRBV7-9 and TRBJ2-3; 10 bases align to TRBD2. Trimming cost V 1 base and J 0 bases; bases outside gene matches: 4. CDR3 size: 17 residues. CDR1 and CDR2 from the germline V gene are SEHNR and FQNEAQ (reference sequence). The CDR3 spells CASSLELTSGSTDTQYF. CDR3 DNA: TGTGCCAGCAGCTTAGAATTGACTAGCGGGAGCACAGATACGCAGTATTTT. Variable domain in full (rest from reference TRBV7-9 and TRBJ2-3): DTGVSQNPRHKITKRGQNVTFRCDPISEHNRLYWYRQTLGQGPEFLTYFQNEAQLEKSRLLSDRFSAERPKGSFSTLEIQRTEQGDSAMYLCASSLELTSGSTDTQYFGPGTRLTVL.

At least ten counts were recorded for this clonotype. The chain employs TRBV27 and TRBJ2-3; 8 bases agree with TRBD1. Germline lookup yields CDR1 MNHEY and CDR2 SMNVEV (reference sequence). J gave up 5 bases and V 5 bases, and 6 bases lay outside the gene matches. The CDR3 runs 14 residues. The CDR3 spells CASSLSGQGDTQYF. The CDR3 bases are TGTGCCAGCAGTCTCTCCGGACAGGGAGATACGCAGTATTTT.

In DNA form, the CDR3 reads TGTGCCATCAGTGAGTCTTTGGCTTCAGCCAAAAACATTCAGTACTTC. Translation: CAISESLASAKNIQYF. This sequence joins TRBV10-3 and TRBJ2-4; D not certain. Germline-derived CDR1 and CDR2 are ENHRY and SYGVKD. The CDR3 loop spans 16 amino acids. Between the trimmed V and J ends, which lost 0 bases and 0 bases, there was a span of 9 bases.

In this sample, this clonotype turned up many times. V gene TRBV30 combines with J gene TRBJ2-7; 10 bases are a match to TRBD1. V lost 1 base and J lost 3; bases outside the gene matches: 0. The CDR3 extends over 13 amino acids. From germline, CDR1 is GTSNPN and CDR2 SVGIG (reference sequence). CDR3 bases: TGTGCCTGGAGTGGGGACAGGGGCTACGAGCAGTACTTC. This gives the protein CAWSGDRGYEQYF.

This chain joins TRBV2 and TRBJ1-1, with D hard to call. There are 14 residues in the CDR3. Trimming removed 4 bases at V and 1 base at J, with 10 bases between. Germline V gene lookup returns CDR1 SNHLY and CDR2 FYNNEI. The DNA for the CDR3 is TGTGCCAGCAGTGCGTACCTCTCGAACACTGAAGCTTTCTTT. It encodes CASSAYLSNTEAFF.

In its sample, this clonotype was seen many times. This chain links TRBV20-1 with TRBJ2-1; the match to TRBD2 covers 14 bases. Trimming at V came to 6 bases and at J to 8 bases, leaving 9 bases not matched to a gene. The CDR3 is made up of 15 amino acids. The germline V gene encodes CDR1 DFQATT and CDR2 SNEGSKA (reference sequence). The CDR3 region has the DNA TGCAGTGCCCGGGGACTAGCGGGAGAGATCTATGAGCAGTTCTTC. As protein: CSARGLAGEIYEQFF.

The rearrangement joins TRBV27 to TRBJ1-5; unclear D gene. The germline CDR1 and CDR2 sequences are MNHEY and SMNVEV (reference sequence). The V end lost 5 bases, the J end lost 4 bases, and 15 bases lay between the germline ends. This CDR3 comprises 15 residues. CDR3 loop: CASSPTEGWNQPQHF. DNA for the CDR3: TGTGCCAGCAGTCCCACTGAGGGATGGAATCAGCCCCAGCATTTT.

This clonotype was counted ten times or more. One end of the junction does not line up with germline, which may come from a read error. The J gene is TRBJ2-3, the V gene TRBV20-1; a possible D gene is TRBD2 (5 bases). CDR3 length equals 11 residues. The germline CDR1 and CDR2 sequences are DFQATT and SNEGSKA (reference sequence). The CDR3 protein is CSARDLGEPLF. The CDR3 bases are TGCAGTGCTAGGGACTTGGGAGAGCCCTTATTT.

Many counts were recorded for this clonotype. The chain couples TRBV6-5 to TRBJ2-6; D is ambiguous. The CDR3 runs 17 residues. CDR1 is MNHEY and CDR2 is SVGAGI in the germline V gene. With 2 bases removed from V and 0 bases from J, the gap between germline ends came to 11 bases. CDR3 coding DNA: TGTGCCAGCAGTTACGGTGGACGGTACTCTGGGGCCAACGTCCTGACTTTC. Translation: CASSYGGRYSGANVLTF.

This chain uses TRBV7-2 with TRBJ2-1; the match to TRBD1 covers 10 bases. Germline trimming cut 5 bases from V and 9 bases from J; bases unmatched to any gene: 10. CDR1 is SGHTA and CDR2 is FQGNSA in the germline V gene. The CDR3 has 15 amino acids. The CDR3 loop reads CASSTAGTGVGEQFF. CDR3 nucleotides: TGTGCCAGCAGCACCGCCGGGACAGGGGTGGGTGAGCAGTTCTTC.

Many counts were recorded for this clonotype. The rearrangement links TRBV3-1 to TRBJ2-1, with TRBD2 as a possible D gene (5 bases). The germline V and J ends were trimmed by 1 base and 7 bases, with 14 bases remaining between them. The length of the CDR3 is 15 residues. CDR1 is LGHDT and CDR2 is YNNKEL in the germline V gene (reference sequence). CDR3 protein: CASSQVSSSRNEQFF. As DNA, the CDR3 is TGTGCCAGCAGCCAAGTATCCTCTAGCAGGAATGAGCAGTTCTTC.

At least ten counts were recorded for this clonotype. The chain employs TRBV11-3 and TRBJ2-1; TRBD2 matches 9 bases. The CDR3 spans 16 residues. With V trimmed by 5 bases and J by 2 bases, 7 bases remained unmatched. CDR1 SGHNT and CDR2 YENEEA come from the germline V gene. CDR3 sequence: CASSHRTSAPYNEQFF. CDR3 nucleotide sequence: TGTGCCAGCAGCCACAGGACTAGCGCCCCCTACAATGAGCAGTTCTTC.

This clonotype has at least ten counts. This sequence joins TRBV27 and TRBJ2-7, with TRBD1 matching over 11 bases. Germline values: CDR1 MNHEY, CDR2 SMNVEV (reference sequence). Trimming at V came to 4 bases and at J to 4 bases, leaving 3 bases not matched to a gene. The CDR3 has 14 amino acids. CDR3 loop: CASSWGQGGYEQYF. Here the CDR3 DNA reads TGTGCCAGCAGTTGGGGACAGGGGGGGTACGAGCAGTACTTC.

This clonotype has more than one count but fewer than ten. The junction departs from the called germline gene at one end, perhaps through a read error. The V call is TRBV12-3 or TRBV12-4, the J call TRBJ1-1; unclear D gene. The CDR3 contains 13 residues. The CDR3 region is CASSLAGPSEVFF. The CDR3 region has the DNA TGTGCCAGCAGTTTAGCCGGACCGAGTGAAGTTTTCTTT.

This clonotype came up a few times. The J gene is TRBJ2-5, the V gene TRBV27, with 9 bases matching TRBD1. V gave up 4 bases and J gave up 4 bases; unmatched junction bases: 10. There are 16 residues in the CDR3. Germline CDR1 is MNHEY and CDR2 is SMNVEV (reference sequence). The CDR3 nucleotides are TGTGCCAGCAGTTATCGAAATACAGGGGGCAGAGAGACCCAGTACTTC. It encodes CASSYRNTGGRETQYF.

This clonotype was detected many times. V is TRBV4-1 and J is TRBJ2-7; D gene ambiguous. The CDR3 contains 15 residues. Germline loops: CDR1 MGHRA, CDR2 YSYEKL. V lost 0 bases to trimming and J lost 6 bases, with 15 bases between them. CDR3 coding DNA: TGCGCCAGCAGCCAAGATCAAATGGCGTTGGGCGAGCAGTACTTC. Protein: CASSQDQMALGEQYF.

There are many counts of this clonotype. The DNA for the CDR3 is TGTGCCAGCACTCTGGGAGGGACAGGGGGCTACGAGCAGTACTTC. Translated: CASTLGGTGGYEQYF. The J gene is TRBJ2-7, the V gene TRBV12-3 or TRBV12-4; 11 nucleotides agree with TRBD1. The CDR3 length is 15 residues. After removal of 7 bases from V and 3 bases from J, the junction contained 8 bases not matched to a gene.

Worth noting for this clonotype: With a much larger clone just one base away, this may be a read error. The chain joins TRBV12-3 or TRBV12-4 to TRBJ1-1, with 7 bases aligning to TRBD1. Unmatched junction bases numbered 5, after V lost 2 bases and J lost 2 bases. The length of the CDR3 is 15 residues. This CDR3 reads CASSLLGTVNTEAFF. In DNA form, the CDR3 reads TGTGCCAGCAGTTTACTTGGGACAGTCAACACTGAAGCTTTCTTT.